This is a list of T cell receptor beta chains from one sample in a study of T-cell reconstitution after alpha-beta-depleted transplantation in children. Using its own MiXCR run on the PCR reads, TCRdb lists one record per CDR3 protein. The repertoire holds around 420,000 distinct CDR3 sequences, with 15% to 20% as singletons. The specimen comprised PBMCs, mostly from graft donor cells, sampled 360 days after TCRalphabeta/CD19-depleted stem cell transplant. The receptors originated from a boy under three years old who had a stem cell transplant for Wiskott-Aldrich syndrome, so the T cells may come from the graft donor. CDR3s leave out the opening cysteine and the closing phenylalanine or tryptophan.

V gene,J gene,CDR3 protein
TRBV28,TRBJ2-7,ASSSLQGTYEQY
TRBV18,TRBJ2-7,ASSPITGFYEQY
TRBV4-2,TRBJ2-3,ASSQEGGGTDTQY
TRBV2,TRBJ2-7,ASSVAGEVYEQY
TRBV2,TRBJ2-4,ASSRALVAKNIQY
TRBV10-3,TRBJ2-7,AIREQGREGKPYEQY
TRBV7-2,TRBJ2-7,ASKRGQGLFSGEQY
TRBV28,TRBJ1-5,ASSPLRQPQH
TRBV25-1,TRBJ1-1,ASSINGLNTEAF
TRBV10-3,TRBJ2-7,AISRTGGSYEQY
TRBV10-3,TRBJ1-6,AIRQDSNSPLH
TRBV20-1,TRBJ1-5,SASDLGRGQPQH
TRBV20-1,TRBJ2-1,SARVGNSYNEQF
TRBV20-1,TRBJ1-1,SVATNTEAF
TRBV11-3,TRBJ2-1,ASSPRRDSNEQF
TRBV29-1,TRBJ2-1,SVEKGQTYNEQF
TRBV13,TRBJ2-7,ASSLRSASYEQY
TRBV9,TRBJ1-4,ASSVQAATNEKLF
TRBV7-9,TRBJ1-5,ASSLEGAGQPQH
TRBV29-1,TRBJ1-2,SVGDFRARGYT
TRBV5-1,TRBJ1-1,ASRPSLGGNTEAF
TRBV5-1,TRBJ2-7,ASRAPTGGDYEQY
TRBV7-8,TRBJ2-7,ASSPPPGINLNRY
TRBV20-1,TRBJ2-6,SARDLMSGANVLT
TRBV20-1,TRBJ2-3,SARRTSGGTDTQY
TRBV15,TRBJ2-7,ATTPTSGNKYEQY
TRBV20-1,TRBJ2-5,SASDDLETQY
TRBV29-1,TRBJ2-2,SGLRVGGLAGNTGELF
TRBV7-9,TRBJ1-1,ASSLVGQGKTEAF
TRBV5-1,TRBJ2-4,ASSPGQGGRTLAKNIQY
TRBV24-1,TRBJ2-7,ATSDAGTAHHEQY
TRBV3-1,TRBJ2-1,ASSQSLAGGSDEQF
TRBV5-1,TRBJ2-5,ASSGGAGYGETQY
TRBV27,TRBJ2-7,ASRRGGSSYEQY
TRBV28,TRBJ2-7,ASSFIGLAVYEQY
TRBV18,TRBJ2-5,ASSHGLRSKETQY
TRBV5-5,TRBJ2-1,ASSNRTRGYNEQF
TRBV7-9,TRBJ2-5,ASSFDRGRETQY
TRBV6-2/TRBV6-3,TRBJ2-1,ASKEPGLTYNEQF
TRBV10-3,TRBJ2-7,AISESRGGAYEQY
TRBV7-2,TRBJ2-1,ASSFPSGGYFEQF
TRBV6-5,TRBJ2-3,ASSYFGSGTDTQY
TRBV7-2,TRBJ2-3,ASSSARDRSHHRTDTQY
TRBV12-3/TRBV12-4,TRBJ2-2,ASSFWGAGELF
TRBV5-5,TRBJ2-5,ASSVLAGETQY
TRBV10-3,TRBJ2-1,AITRGIGDEQF
TRBV12-3/TRBV12-4,TRBJ1-3,ASSLQEGNTIY
TRBV29-1,TRBJ2-7,SVTLSYEQY